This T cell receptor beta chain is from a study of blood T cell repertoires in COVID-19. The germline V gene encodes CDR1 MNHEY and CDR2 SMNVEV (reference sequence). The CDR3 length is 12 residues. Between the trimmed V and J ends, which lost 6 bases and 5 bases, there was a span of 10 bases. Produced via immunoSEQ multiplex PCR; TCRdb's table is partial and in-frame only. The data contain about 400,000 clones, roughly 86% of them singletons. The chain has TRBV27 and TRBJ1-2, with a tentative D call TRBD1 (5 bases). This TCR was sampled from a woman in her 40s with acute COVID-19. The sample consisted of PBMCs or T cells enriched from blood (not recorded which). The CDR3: CASRAGWYGYTF. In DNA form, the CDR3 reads TGTGCCAGCAGGGCAGGGTGGTATGGCTACACCTTC.